The 29 T cell receptor beta chains presented below share a single source sample, sequenced in a study of shared clonotypes between healthy human individuals. Profiled with immunoSEQ multiplex PCR; TCRdb holds only in-frame clones, not every one. Here the sample spans about 2 million clones, roughly 96% being singletons. Sequenced input: naive CD4+ T cells sorted from blood. As to subset: CD45RA+ positively selected. All receptors derive from a man aged 18 to 30 in good health.

The gene calls are TRBV5-6 and TRBJ2-2, with TRBD1 as a possible D gene (5 bases). Germline lookup yields CDR1 SGHDT and CDR2 YYEEEE. There are 14 residues in the CDR3. Trimming took off 3 bases at V and 3 bases at J, with 9 bases between the two ends. The CDR3, as DNA: TGTGCCAGCAGCTGGGGCAGGGACACCGGGGAGCTGTTTTTT. It is translated as CASSWGRDTGELFF.

The rearrangement joins TRBV27 to TRBJ1-2, with D possibly TRBD1 on 5 matching bases. The CDR3 loop spans 13 amino acids. Germline V gene data show CDR1 as MNHEY and CDR2 as SMNVEV (reference sequence). V was shortened by 4 bases and J by 3 bases, with 9 bases between the two germline ends. CDR3 sequence reads: CASSSTAYYGYTF. The CDR3 bases are TGTGCCAGCAGTTCGACAGCCTACTATGGCTACACCTTC.

The chain uses TRBV19 and TRBJ1-6; D gene unclear. Germline CDR1 and CDR2: LNHDA and SQIVND (reference sequence). The CDR3 covers 13 residues. The V gene lost 7 bases and the J gene lost 10 bases, with 14 bases spanning the gap. The CDR3 reads CASKADPLSPLHF. In DNA, the CDR3 is TGTGCCAGTAAAGCGGACCCCCTGTCACCCCTCCACTTT.

The V and J genes are TRBV10-3 and TRBJ2-1, with 9 bases that match TRBD1. CDR1 is ENHRY and CDR2 is SYGVKD in the germline V gene. The CDR3 contains 15 residues. J lost 8 bases, V lost 6 bases, and 11 bases had no gene match. Here the CDR3 reads CAIREGPGQGDEQFF. In DNA form, the CDR3 reads TGTGCCATCAGGGAGGGTCCGGGACAGGGAGATGAGCAGTTCTTC.

This chain connects TRBV10-2 to TRBJ2-2; 11 bases are shared with TRBD1. Germline CDR1 WSHSY, CDR2 SAAADI. The CDR3 extends over 15 amino acids. J lost 3 bases, V lost 8 bases, and 5 bases had no gene match. The CDR3, as DNA: TGCGCCAGCTGGCCGGGACAGGGGGACACCGGGGAGCTGTTTTTT. Protein sequence: CASWPGQGDTGELFF.

The gene calls are TRBV11-2 and TRBJ2-3; no clear D. There are 16 residues in the CDR3. V was pared by 1 base and J by 1 base, with 12 bases between. CDR1 is SGHAT and CDR2 is FQNNGV in the germline V gene. CDR3 nucleotide sequence: TGTGCCAGCAGCTTAGTTGGCTACAAGGGCACAGATACGCAGTATTTT. Amino acid sequence: CASSLVGYKGTDTQYF. Full variable domain (remainder filled in from reference TRBV11-2 and TRBJ2-3): EAGVAQSPRYKIIEKRQSVAFWCNPISGHATLYWYQQILGQGPKLLIQFQNNGVVDDSQLPKDRFSAERLKGVDSTLKIQPAKLEDSAVYLCASSLVGYKGTDTQYFGPGTRLTVL.

The V gene is TRBV6-1, the J gene TRBJ1-3; D unresolved. The CDR3 has 14 amino acids. The V gene's germline CDR1 is MNHNS and CDR2 SASEGT. Trimming stripped 4 bases from V and 3 bases from J, with 10 bases between. CDR3 loop: CASSGRGIGNTIYF. CDR3 nucleotides: TGTGCCAGCAGTGGGCGGGGAATTGGAAACACCATATATTTT.

V gene TRBV6-5 combines with J gene TRBJ2-7; 8 bases are shared with TRBD1. CDR3 length: 15 residues. Germline CDR1 is MNHEY and CDR2 is SVGAGI. Trimming removed 6 bases from V and 7 bases from J; junction bases left unmatched: 14. The CDR3 spells CASRDWTGSRGEQYF. CDR3 DNA: TGTGCCAGCAGAGATTGGACAGGGTCCAGGGGGGAGCAGTACTTC.

The chain has TRBV9 and TRBJ1-2, with TRBD1 as a possible D gene (5 bases). There are 15 residues in the CDR3. Looked up from germline, CDR1 is SGDLS and CDR2 is YYNGEE. Trimming stripped 0 bases from V and 4 bases from J, with 13 bases between. Here the CDR3 reads CASSVDPGLLYGYTF. As DNA, the CDR3 is TGTGCCAGCAGCGTAGATCCGGGGCTGCTCTATGGCTACACCTTC.

This rearrangement joins TRBV7-2 to TRBJ1-1, with 9 bases that match TRBD1. The germline V gene encodes CDR1 SGHTA and CDR2 FQGNSA. The V gene end was trimmed by 1 base and the J gene end by 1 base; junction bases not matched to a gene: 13. The CDR3 has 19 residues. In nucleotides, the CDR3 is TGTGCCAGCAGCTTAGGGTTATACAGGGGGCTAAGGGCGAACACTGAAGCTTTCTTT. It translates to CASSLGLYRGLRANTEAFF.

This chain links TRBV5-1 with TRBJ2-6; the D call may be TRBD1 or TRBD2 (5 bases each). The CDR3 has 17 amino acids. Germline V gene sequence: CDR1 SGHRS, CDR2 YFSETQ. Trimming removed 2 bases at V and 0 bases at J, with 12 bases between. CDR3 nucleotides: TGCGCCAGCAGCTTCGGGGCGCTTTCCTCTGGGGCCAACGTCCTGACTTTC. This codes for CASSFGALSSGANVLTF.

This clone occurred once. The V and J genes are TRBV7-6 and TRBJ2-5; D unclear. The CDR3 sequence is 11 residues long. Germline V gene lookup returns CDR1 SGHVS and CDR2 FNYEAQ. Trimming removed 5 bases from V and 7 bases from J, with 8 bases in between. The CDR3 region is CASSPEWTQYF. The CDR3 DNA reads as TGTGCCAGCAGCCCCGAGTGGACCCAGTACTTC.

The chain carries TRBV20-1 and TRBJ2-5; D is uncertain. The V gene's germline CDR1 is DFQATT and CDR2 SNEGSKA (reference sequence). V gave up 5 bases and J gave up 9 bases, with 7 bases separating them. This CDR3 is built from 9 residues. CDR3 DNA sequence: TGCAGTGCTGGCCCGGCCCAGTACTTC. Translated: CSAGPAQYF.

V and J are TRBV28 and TRBJ2-5, with TRBD2 matching 16 bases. The length of the CDR3 is 18 residues. From germline, CDR1 is MDHEN and CDR2 SYDVKM. V was clipped by 6 bases and J by 4 bases; unmatched bases: 11. The DNA for the CDR3 is TGTGCCAGCAGCCTCCTTCCGGGACTAGCGGGGGGGCGAGAGACCCAGTACTTC. This sequence encodes CASSLLPGLAGGRETQYF.

The chain is built from TRBV5-1 and TRBJ1-1, with D tentatively TRBD1 (6 bases). This CDR3 comprises 15 residues. Trimming removed 4 bases from V and 2 bases from J, with 15 bases in between. The germline V gene has CDR1 SGHRS and CDR2 YFSETQ. CDR3 sequence (DNA): TGCGCCAGCAGCGGGGGCGGTCAGCTTAACACTGAAGCTTTCTTT. This codes for CASSGGGQLNTEAFF.

The chain joins TRBV18 to TRBJ2-7; the match to TRBD1 covers 10 bases. The CDR3 loop spans 14 amino acids. V gave up 2 bases and J gave up 5 bases; unmatched junction bases: 3. Per the germline V gene, CDR1 is KGHSH and CDR2 is LQKENI. The DNA of the CDR3 is TGTGCCAGCTCACCAACCGGGACAGGGGACGAGCAGTACTTC. Translating it yields CASSPTGTGDEQYF.

This rearrangement joins TRBV10-3 to TRBJ2-5; D may be TRBD2 (5 bases). The CDR3 runs to 13 residues. CDR1 ENHRY and CDR2 SYGVKD come from the germline V gene. Trimming pared 2 bases from V and 5 bases from J, leaving 9 bases between. The CDR3 region is CAISEGWRETQYF. The CDR3 region has the DNA TGTGCCATCAGTGAGGGGTGGAGGGAGACCCAGTACTTC.

A word on this clone: At the DNA level, this CDR3 is encoded by other sequences in the same sample as well. V is TRBV6-1 and J is TRBJ1-1, with D unresolved. Trimming stripped 6 bases from V and 1 base from J, with 6 bases between. This CDR3 contains 12 residues. In germline, CDR1 is MNHNS, CDR2 SASEGT. The CDR3 protein is CASSYSNTEAFF. The CDR3 region has the DNA TGTGCCAGCAGCTATTCGAACACTGAAGCTTTCTTT.

This chain connects TRBV30 to TRBJ2-7; TRBD2 aligns across 13 bases. Germline lookup yields CDR1 GTSNPN and CDR2 SVGIG (reference sequence). The J segment lost 3 bases and the V segment lost 7 bases, leaving 3 bases of the junction unmatched. There are 13 residues in the CDR3. The CDR3 loop reads CASRTSGSYEQYF. The CDR3 DNA sequence: TGTGCCTCCCGGACTAGCGGGAGCTACGAGCAGTACTTC. The whole variable domain, remainder taken from reference TRBV30 and TRBJ2-7, is SQTIHQWPATLVQPVGSPLSLECTVEGTSNPNLYWYRQAAGRGLQLLFYSVGIGQISSEVPQNLSASRPQDRQFILSSKKLLLSDSGFYLCASRTSGSYEQYFGPGTRLTVT.

The chain is built from TRBV9 and TRBJ1-3; D gene uncertain. The germline gives CDR1 SGDLS, CDR2 YYNGEE. V gave up 5 bases and J gave up 0 bases, with 12 bases separating them. The CDR3 has 15 residues. CDR3 DNA sequence: TGTGCCAGCAGACCCAGCGGGAGCTCTGGAAACACCATATATTTT. It yields the protein CASRPSGSSGNTIYF. The whole variable domain, remainder taken from reference TRBV9 and TRBJ1-3, is DSGVTQTPKHLITATGQRVTLRCSPRSGDLSVYWYQQSLDQGLQFLIQYYNGEERAKGNILERFSAQQFPDLHSELNLSSLELGDSALYFCASRPSGSSGNTIYFGEGSWLTVV.

On this clone itself: One junction end does not reproduce the germline sequence, and a read error may be involved. The V gene is TRBV7-7, the J gene TRBJ2-2; D tentatively reads TRBD1 or TRBD2 (5 bases each). Germline lookup yields CDR1 SSHAT and CDR2 FNYEAQ (reference sequence). CDR3 length equals 15 residues. CDR3 nucleotide sequence: TGTGCTAGCAGCTTAGAGGGGACGGACACCGGGGAGCTGTTTTTT. Protein: CASSLEGTDTGELFF.

The V call is TRBV7-2, the J call TRBJ2-1; D is uncertain. This CDR3 is 14 amino acids long. Trimming removed 5 bases at V and 3 bases at J, with 11 bases between. The germline gives CDR1 SGHTA, CDR2 FQGNSA. This chain's CDR3 is CASSKDRLYNEQFF. The CDR3 nucleotides read TGTGCCAGCAGCAAAGACCGACTCTACAATGAGCAGTTCTTC.

The chain carries TRBV19 and TRBJ1-1, with D hard to call. The germline V and J ends were trimmed by 9 bases and 8 bases, with 16 bases remaining between them. Germline values: CDR1 LNHDA, CDR2 SQIVND (reference sequence). The CDR3 is 12 residues long. The CDR3 sequence: CASGRVGVEAFF. CDR3 DNA: TGTGCCAGCGGTCGGGTCGGGGTAGAAGCTTTCTTT. Using reference TRBV19 and TRBJ1-1 for the parts outside the CDR3, the full variable domain is DGGITQSPKYLFRKEGQNVTLSCEQNLNHDAMYWYRQDPGQGLRLIYYSQIVNDFQKGDIAEGYSVSREKKESFPLTVTSAQKNPTAFYLCASGRVGVEAFFGQGTRLTVV.

On this clone: Other DNA sequences in this sample translate to the same CDR3. This chain connects TRBV6-6 to TRBJ2-7; 11 bases are shared with TRBD1. This CDR3 is 15 amino acids long. CDR1 is MNHNY, CDR2 SVGAGI, per germline (reference sequence). V dropped 2 bases and J dropped 3; count of bases not matched to a gene: 3. The CDR3 coding sequence is TGTGCCAGCAGTTACGCTGGGACAGGGGGCTACGAGCAGTACTTC. Protein: CASSYAGTGGYEQYF.

The rearrangement uses TRBV6-5 and TRBJ1-2; the D gene is possibly TRBD1 (5 bases). Trimming pared 7 bases from V and 1 base from J, leaving 16 bases between. Germline values: CDR1 MNHEY, CDR2 SVGAGI. CDR3 size: 15 residues. CDR3 residues: CASMSRIDSNYGYTF. The CDR3 nucleotides are TGTGCCAGCATGAGTAGGATTGACAGTAACTATGGCTACACCTTC.

The genes are TRBV5-4 and TRBJ2-5; D is undetermined. There are 15 residues in the CDR3. Trimming took 0 bases from V and 4 from J, leaving 13 bases between them. In germline, CDR1 is SGHNT, CDR2 YYREEE (reference sequence). The DNA for the CDR3 is TGTGCCAGCAGCTTGGTTCCCCTGTTCCGAGAGACCCAGTACTTC. Translated: CASSLVPLFRETQYF.

CDR3 sequence (DNA): TGCGCCAGCAGCTTGGGGGGTTATGGCGAGCAGTACTTC. Residues: CASSLGGYGEQYF. The rearrangement joins TRBV5-1 to TRBJ2-7; D is uncertain. Germline lookup yields CDR1 SGHRS and CDR2 YFSETQ. The CDR3 consists of 13 residues. Trimming took 0 bases from V and 6 from J, leaving 10 bases between them. The variable domain in full, with the rest retrieved from reference TRBV5-1 and TRBJ2-7, is KAGVTQTPRYLIKTRGQQVTLSCSPISGHRSVSWYQQTPGQGLQFLFEYFSETQRNKGNFPGRFSGRQFSNSRSEMNVSTLELGDSALYLCASSLGGYGEQYFGPGTRLTVT.

This clone was detected only a few times. This sample also contains other DNA sequences that code for the same CDR3. This rearrangement joins TRBV7-2 to TRBJ1-2; D remains ambiguous. The CDR3 totals 13 residues. The V gene's germline CDR1 is SGHTA and CDR2 FQGNSA. Deletions cut 5 bases from V and 2 bases from J, with 9 bases between. CDR3 in amino acids: CASSPDKNYGYTF. In nucleotides, the CDR3 is TGTGCCAGCAGCCCCGACAAGAACTATGGCTACACCTTC.

The chain carries TRBV30 and TRBJ1-3; D not certain. This CDR3 spans 14 amino acids. The V and J ends lost 7 bases and 2 bases respectively, with 15 bases between them. CDR1 and CDR2 from the germline V gene are GTSNPN and SVGIG (reference sequence). Here the CDR3 reads CASSLTVPGNTIYF. The CDR3 nucleotides read TGTGCCTCCTCCTTGACTGTGCCTGGAAACACCATATATTTT.